A single sample is the source of the 14 T cell receptor beta chains below, sequenced in a study of T cells in Graves' hyperthyroidism and ophthalmopathy. RNA transcripts served as the template for amplifying TCR beta CDR3 regions. An initial round of RT-PCR targeting the TCR CDR3 relied on the HTBI primer set. TCRdb ran MiXCR on the multiplex PCR reads and lists one entry per CDR3 protein. The repertoire includes about 260,000 distinct CDR3 sequences, less than 30% of them detected once, and approximately 30% sits in the top ten. Source material: blood. The receptors come from a man aged 40-49 years with Graves' hyperthyroidism that later progressed to Graves' ophthalmopathy.

This clonotype was seen at least ten times. The chain joins TRBV15 to TRBJ2-2, with D perhaps matching TRBD2 (6 bases). Germline CDR1 LNHNV, CDR2 YYDKDF (reference sequence). The V and J ends lost 1 base and 1 base respectively, with 10 bases between them. This CDR3 spans 16 amino acids. The CDR3 protein is CATSRGGVGNTGELFF. In nucleotides, the CDR3 is TGTGCCACCAGCAGAGGGGGGGTAGGGAACACCGGGGAGCTGTTTTTT.

The chain joins TRBV29-1 to TRBJ2-7, with D tentatively TRBD1 (6 bases). The CDR3 spans 11 residues. V lost 8 bases to trimming and J lost 6 bases, with 14 bases between them. The germline CDR1 and CDR2 sequences are SQVTM and ANQGSEA. The CDR3 sequence: CSFVRGTEQYF. For the CDR3, the DNA is TGCAGCTTTGTCAGGGGTACCGAGCAGTACTTC.

This chain connects TRBV28 to TRBJ2-7; D remains unclear. CDR3 length: 14 amino acids. Looked up from germline, CDR1 is MDHEN and CDR2 is SYDVKM. Between the trimmed V and J ends, which lost 6 bases and 4 bases, there was a span of 16 bases. As DNA, the CDR3 is TGTGCCAGCAGGCCCTGGACGGATGCATACGAGCAGTACTTC. Translating it yields CASRPWTDAYEQYF.

This clonotype was picked up many times. The V and J genes are TRBV6-5 and TRBJ2-5; the D is unclear. The CDR3 has 15 amino acids. CDR1 is MNHEY and CDR2 is SVGAGI in the germline V gene. The ends were cut back, 2 bases at V and 3 bases at J, with 13 bases in the middle. This CDR3 reads CASSYTAGRKETQYF. As DNA, the CDR3 is TGTGCCAGCAGTTACACGGCAGGAAGAAAAGAGACCCAGTACTTC.

This clonotype has a count of ten or more. The CDR3 DNA reads TGTGCCAGTAGTATATCGTATCGGGGACAGATTAACTATGGCTACACCTTC. As protein: CASSISYRGQINYGYTF. The rearrangement links TRBV19 to TRBJ1-2; 7 nucleotides agree with TRBD1. The germline gives CDR1 LNHDA, CDR2 SQIVND (reference sequence). This CDR3 has 17 amino acids. Trimming took 2 bases from V and 1 from J; bases not matched to a gene: 10.

Ten or more counts support this clonotype. This chain joins TRBV18 and TRBJ2-6; no clear D. Trimming took 7 bases from V and 5 from J, leaving 9 bases between them. Germline CDR1 and CDR2: KGHSH and LQKENI. The CDR3 spans 13 residues. CDR3 protein: CASYKVRANVLTF. DNA of the CDR3: TGTGCCAGCTACAAAGTCCGGGCCAACGTCCTGACTTTC.

This clonotype was seen at least ten times. CDR3 sequence: CASSQDRAGRTYEQYF. For the CDR3, the DNA is TGCGCCAGCAGCCAAGATCGGGCGGGACGGACCTACGAGCAGTACTTC. This chain connects TRBV4-1 to TRBJ2-7, with TRBD2 as a possible D gene (6 bases). The germline CDR1 and CDR2 sequences are MGHRA and YSYEKL. The V gene lost 0 bases and the J gene lost 2 bases, with 14 bases spanning the gap. This CDR3 contains 16 residues.

This sequence joins TRBV6-1 and TRBJ1-1; possibly TRBD1 for D (5 bases). The germline V gene has CDR1 MNHNS and CDR2 SASEGT. Trimming removed 2 bases at V and 6 bases at J, with 10 bases between. The CDR3 extends over 13 amino acids. This CDR3 is CASSEPQGAEAFF. CDR3 bases: TGTGCCAGCAGTGAACCTCAGGGTGCTGAAGCTTTCTTT.

This rearrangement joins TRBV11-2 to TRBJ2-5; no clear D gene. Germline V gives CDR1 SGHAT, CDR2 FQNNGV. The CDR3 contains 13 residues. The V end was cut by 3 bases, the J end by 5 bases, with 10 bases between. The CDR3 loop is CASSLRQWETQYF. In DNA, the CDR3 is TGTGCCAGCAGCTTGCGGCAGTGGGAGACCCAGTACTTC. Full variable domain (outside the CDR3, taken from reference TRBV11-2 and TRBJ2-5): EAGVAQSPRYKIIEKRQSVAFWCNPISGHATLYWYQQILGQGPKLLIQFQNNGVVDDSQLPKDRFSAERLKGVDSTLKIQPAKLEDSAVYLCASSLRQWETQYFGPGTRLLVL.

Worth noting for this clonotype: This may stem from a read error, because a much larger clone lies one nucleotide away. The V gene is TRBV19, the J gene TRBJ1-5, with a possible D match to TRBD1 (5 bases). V gave up 3 bases and J gave up 4 bases, with 22 bases separating them. This CDR3 region has 18 residues. CDR1 and CDR2 (germline): LNHDA, SQIVND (reference sequence). In DNA, the CDR3 is TGTGCCAGTAGTATGGGGCGATATTCGACGCACCCAAATCAGCCCCAGCATTTT. Amino acid sequence: CASSMGRYSTHPNQPQHF.

This clonotype showed up many times. The CDR3 reads CASSCSQYPDQPQHF. The DNA of the CDR3 is TGTGCCAGCAGCTGTAGCCAATACCCCGATCAGCCCCAGCATTTT. V usage is TRBV7-3 and J usage is TRBJ1-5; D remains ambiguous. This CDR3 region has 15 residues. Germline values: CDR1 SGHTA, CDR2 FQGTGA. V lost 4 bases and J lost 5, with 15 bases in between.

V and J are TRBV20-1 and TRBJ2-5; the match to TRBD1 covers 8 bases. The germline gives CDR1 DFQATT, CDR2 SNEGSKA (reference sequence). Trimming cost V 6 bases and J 1 base; bases outside gene matches: 7. This CDR3 is built from 14 residues. Written as DNA, the CDR3 is TGCAGTGCCCAGGGGACAGGCTCCCAAGAGACCCAGTACTTC. Its protein product is CSAQGTGSQETQYF.

The table lists this clonotype with many counts. The chain couples TRBV4-1 to TRBJ2-2; perhaps TRBD2 as D (5 bases). Germline values: CDR1 MGHRA, CDR2 YSYEKL. The CDR3 loop spans 16 amino acids. Trimming removed 3 bases at V and 4 bases at J, with 15 bases between. The CDR3 is CASSQPGGLVTGELFF. As DNA, the CDR3 is TGCGCCAGCAGCCAGCCAGGCGGGCTGGTCACCGGGGAGCTGTTTTTT.

This clonotype occurred a few times. The genes are TRBV24-1 and TRBJ1-2; D gene unclear. The germline V gene has CDR1 KGHDR and CDR2 SFDVKD. This CDR3 is 13 amino acids long. The V end was cut by 2 bases, the J end by 8 bases, with 11 bases between. In DNA form, the CDR3 reads TGTGCCACCAGTGATTCCCGCCCTGGGGGCTACACCTTC. Protein sequence: CATSDSRPGGYTF.